The next 11 T cell receptor beta chains were all read from a single sample in a study of blood T cell repertoires in COVID-19. Data came from immunoSEQ multiplex PCR; TCRdb stores just in-frame clones and leaves some out. The table includes around 400,000 clones, 70% to 90% detected once. Sequencing was done on a sample of PBMCs or T cells enriched from blood (not recorded which). These receptors were collected from a woman aged 18-29 years who had been exposed to COVID-19.

This sequence joins TRBV7-9 and TRBJ2-1; no definite D call. This CDR3 is built from 15 residues. The germline gives CDR1 SEHNR, CDR2 FQNEAQ (reference sequence). The ends were cut back, 5 bases at V and 4 bases at J, with 15 bases in the middle. For the CDR3, the DNA is TGTGCCAGCAGCCCCCGAGGTATCCCTTACAATGAGCAGTTCTTC. It yields the protein CASSPRGIPYNEQFF. The whole variable domain, filled in from reference TRBV7-9 and TRBJ2-1, reads DTGVSQNPRHKITKRGQNVTFRCDPISEHNRLYWYRQTLGQGPEFLTYFQNEAQLEKSRLLSDRFSAERPKGSFSTLEIQRTEQGDSAMYLCASSPRGIPYNEQFFGPGTRLTVL.

The genes are TRBV18 and TRBJ2-5, with D perhaps TRBD2 (6 bases). Per germline, CDR1 KGHSH and CDR2 LQKENI. This CDR3 spans 15 amino acids. V gave up 0 bases and J gave up 2 bases, with 10 bases separating them. CDR3 coding DNA: TGTGCCAGCTCACCACCGGGGGGACGTCAAGAGACCCAGTACTTC. Its translation is CASSPPGGRQETQYF.

This chain links TRBV28 with TRBJ1-2; D gene ambiguous. With 3 bases removed from V and 8 bases from J, the gap between germline ends came to 16 bases. The CDR3 is made up of 14 amino acids. CDR1 and CDR2 from the germline V gene are MDHEN and SYDVKM. The CDR3 region has the DNA TGTGCCAGCAGTTTTGAAGGCCAAGCGGGCGGCTACACCTTC. It yields the protein CASSFEGQAGGYTF.

This clone was detected only a few times. This rearrangement joins TRBV5-6 to TRBJ2-5; 7 positions agree with TRBD1. The CDR3 length is 17 residues. The V gene end was trimmed by 2 bases and the J gene end by 5 bases; junction bases not matched to a gene: 15. Germline CDR1 reads SGHDT; CDR2 reads YYEEEE. The CDR3 is CASSFLAPRDRYETQYF. The CDR3 nucleotides read TGTGCCAGCAGCTTCCTGGCGCCCCGGGACAGATACGAGACCCAGTACTTC.

This clone was seen only once. The chain employs TRBV18 and TRBJ2-3; D perhaps matches TRBD2 (6 bases). Germline values: CDR1 KGHSH, CDR2 LQKENI. This CDR3 is 15 amino acids long. Trimming pared 5 bases from V and 3 bases from J, leaving 15 bases between. DNA for the CDR3: TGTGCCAGCTCAGGGGACGGACTACTAACAGATACGCAGTATTTT. Translation: CASSGDGLLTDTQYF.

This chain joins TRBV5-4 and TRBJ2-5, with TRBD2 identical over 9 bases. The CDR3 is 17 amino acids. The V segment lost 0 bases and the J segment 2 bases; nucleotides outside the gene matches: 8. The germline V gene has CDR1 SGHNT and CDR2 YYREEE (reference sequence). DNA of the CDR3: TGTGCCAGCAGCTTGGGCGGACTAGCGAGGGGGCAAGAGACCCAGTACTTC. Residues: CASSLGGLARGQETQYF.

This clone was seen only once. The chain carries TRBV9 and TRBJ2-2; a possible D gene is TRBD2 (5 bases). This CDR3 region has 13 residues. V was shortened by 3 bases and J by 6 bases, with 9 bases between the two germline ends. CDR1 is SGDLS, CDR2 YYNGEE, per germline. The CDR3 loop reads CASSERVAGELFF. DNA of the CDR3: TGTGCCAGCAGCGAGAGGGTAGCCGGGGAGCTGTTTTTT.

The chain uses TRBV7-2 and TRBJ2-3; D possibly corresponds to TRBD2 (6 bases). The CDR3 is 16 residues long. The germline CDR1 and CDR2 sequences are SGHTA and FQGNSA. V lost 1 base and J 2 bases, leaving 13 bases between the germline ends. DNA for the CDR3: TGTGCCAGCAGCTTAGTATACGCTAGCGCCACAGATACGCAGTATTTT. This translates into CASSLVYASATDTQYF.

V is TRBV10-3 and J is TRBJ1-5; D not certain. CDR3 length: 13 amino acids. V lost 2 bases and J lost 5, with 7 bases in between. Germline V lookup: CDR1 ENHRY, CDR2 SYGVKD. This CDR3 is CAISESMDQPQHF. Written as DNA, the CDR3 is TGTGCCATCAGTGAGAGCATGGATCAGCCCCAGCATTTT.

The chain has TRBV13 and TRBJ2-3; tentatively, D is TRBD2 (6 bases). V lost 3 bases and J lost 8, with 21 bases in between. Looked up from germline, CDR1 is PRHDT and CDR2 is FYEKMQ (reference sequence). This CDR3 contains 16 residues. In DNA form, the CDR3 reads TGTGCCAGCAGCTTTTGGGGGGATCCACGCACAAGTACGCAGTATTTT. Amino acids: CASSFWGDPRTSTQYF.

This chain joins TRBV9 and TRBJ2-1; tentative D call: TRBD2 (6 bases). The CDR3 loop spans 15 amino acids. The germline V gene has CDR1 SGDLS and CDR2 YYNGEE. V lost 0 bases to trimming and J lost 2 bases, with 9 bases between them. CDR3 residues: CASSVAGSPYNEQFF. CDR3 DNA: TGTGCCAGCAGCGTAGCCGGGAGTCCCTACAATGAGCAGTTCTTC.